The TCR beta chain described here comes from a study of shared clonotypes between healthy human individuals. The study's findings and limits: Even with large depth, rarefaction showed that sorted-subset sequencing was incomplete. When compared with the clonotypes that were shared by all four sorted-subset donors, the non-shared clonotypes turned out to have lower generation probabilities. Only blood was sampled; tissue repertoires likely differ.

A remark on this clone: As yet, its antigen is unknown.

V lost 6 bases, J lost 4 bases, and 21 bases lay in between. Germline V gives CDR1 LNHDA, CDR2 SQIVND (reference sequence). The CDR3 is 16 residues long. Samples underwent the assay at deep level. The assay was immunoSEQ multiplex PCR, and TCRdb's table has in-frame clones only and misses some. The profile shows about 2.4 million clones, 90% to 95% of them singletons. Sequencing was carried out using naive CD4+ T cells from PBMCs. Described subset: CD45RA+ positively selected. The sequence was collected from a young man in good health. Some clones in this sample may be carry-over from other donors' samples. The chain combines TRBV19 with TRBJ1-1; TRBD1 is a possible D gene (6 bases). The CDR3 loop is CASSISGGRDGTEAFF. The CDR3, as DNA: TGTGCCAGTAGCATCAGCGGGGGGCGCGACGGCACTGAAGCTTTCTTT.